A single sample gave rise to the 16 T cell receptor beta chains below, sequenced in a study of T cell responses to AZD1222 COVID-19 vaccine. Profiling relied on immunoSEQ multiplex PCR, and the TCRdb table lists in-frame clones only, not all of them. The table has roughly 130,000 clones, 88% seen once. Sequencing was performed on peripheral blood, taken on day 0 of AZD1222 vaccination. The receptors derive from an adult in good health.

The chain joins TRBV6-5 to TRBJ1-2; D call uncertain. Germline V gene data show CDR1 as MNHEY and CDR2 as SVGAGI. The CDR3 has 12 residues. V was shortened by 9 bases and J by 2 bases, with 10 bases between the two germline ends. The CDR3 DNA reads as TGTGCCAGTACTGACGGCAACTATGGCTACACCTTC. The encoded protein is CASTDGNYGYTF.

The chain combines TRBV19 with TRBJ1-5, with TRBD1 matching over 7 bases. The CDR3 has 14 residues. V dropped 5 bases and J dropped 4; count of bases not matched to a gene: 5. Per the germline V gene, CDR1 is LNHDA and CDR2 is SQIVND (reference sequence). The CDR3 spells CASSFQGGNQPQHF. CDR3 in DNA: TGTGCCAGTAGTTTCCAGGGGGGAAATCAGCCCCAGCATTTT.

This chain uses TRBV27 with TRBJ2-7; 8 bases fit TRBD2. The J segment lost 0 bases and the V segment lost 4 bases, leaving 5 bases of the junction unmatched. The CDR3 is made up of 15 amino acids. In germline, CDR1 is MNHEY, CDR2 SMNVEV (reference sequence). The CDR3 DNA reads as TGTGCCAGCAGTTCGGGGGGGTCCCCCTCCTACGAGCAGTACTTC. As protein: CASSSGGSPSYEQYF.

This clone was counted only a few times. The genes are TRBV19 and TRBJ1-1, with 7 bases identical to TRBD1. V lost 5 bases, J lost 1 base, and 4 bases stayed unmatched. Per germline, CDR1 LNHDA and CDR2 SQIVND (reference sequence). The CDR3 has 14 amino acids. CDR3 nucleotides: TGTGCCAGTAGTTTCGACAGGGAGAACACTGAAGCTTTCTTT. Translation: CASSFDRENTEAFF. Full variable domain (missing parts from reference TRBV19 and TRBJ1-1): DGGITQSPKYLFRKEGQNVTLSCEQNLNHDAMYWYRQDPGQGLRLIYYSQIVNDFQKGDIAEGYSVSREKKESFPLTVTSAQKNPTAFYLCASSFDRENTEAFFGQGTRLTVV.

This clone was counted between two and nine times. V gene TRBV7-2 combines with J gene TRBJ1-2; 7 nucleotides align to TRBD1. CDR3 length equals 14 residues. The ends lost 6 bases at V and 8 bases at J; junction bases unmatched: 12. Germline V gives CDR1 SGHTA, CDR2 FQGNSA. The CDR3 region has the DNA TGTGCCAGCAGACCAGGGACAGCCTTCGGGGGCTACACCTTC. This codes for CASRPGTAFGGYTF.

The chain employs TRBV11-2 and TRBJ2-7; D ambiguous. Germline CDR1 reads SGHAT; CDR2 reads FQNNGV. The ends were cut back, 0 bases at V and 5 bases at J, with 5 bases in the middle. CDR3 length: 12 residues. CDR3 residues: CASSLDRNEQYF. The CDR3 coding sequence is TGTGCCAGCAGCTTAGATCGCAACGAGCAGTACTTC.

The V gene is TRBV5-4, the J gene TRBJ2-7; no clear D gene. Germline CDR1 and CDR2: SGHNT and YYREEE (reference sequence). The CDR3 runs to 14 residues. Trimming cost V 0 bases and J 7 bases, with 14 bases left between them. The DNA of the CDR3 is TGTGCCAGCAGCTTGGAGGGCGGACCAAGGGAGCAGTACTTC. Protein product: CASSLEGGPREQYF.

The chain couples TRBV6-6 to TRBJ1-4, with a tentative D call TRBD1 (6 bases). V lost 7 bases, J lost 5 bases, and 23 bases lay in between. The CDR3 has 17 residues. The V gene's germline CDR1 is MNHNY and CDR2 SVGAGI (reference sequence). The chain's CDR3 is CASTRGDTGGKNEKLFF. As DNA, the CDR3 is TGTGCCAGCACTCGGGGGGACACCGGAGGAAAAAATGAAAAACTGTTTTTT.

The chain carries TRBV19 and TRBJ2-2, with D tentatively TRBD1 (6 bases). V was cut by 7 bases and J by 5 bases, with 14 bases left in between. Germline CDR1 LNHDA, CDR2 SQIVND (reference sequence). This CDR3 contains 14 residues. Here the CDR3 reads CASNRVGVTGELFF. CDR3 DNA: TGTGCCAGTAACAGGGTGGGAGTGACCGGGGAGCTGTTTTTT.

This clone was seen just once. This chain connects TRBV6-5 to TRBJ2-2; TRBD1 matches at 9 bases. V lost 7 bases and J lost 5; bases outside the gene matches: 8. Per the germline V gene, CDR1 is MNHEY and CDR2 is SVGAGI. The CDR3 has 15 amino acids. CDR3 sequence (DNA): TGTGCCAGCAACCTGGGACAGGGACGAACCGGGGAGCTGTTTTTT. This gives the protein CASNLGQGRTGELFF.

The CDR3 protein is CASSTETNYGYTF. In DNA form, the CDR3 reads TGCGCCAGCAGCACAGAGACTAACTATGGCTACACCTTC. The V and J genes are TRBV5-1 and TRBJ1-2; D not certain. The V and J ends lost 4 bases and 0 bases respectively, with 7 bases between them. The CDR3 spans 13 residues. CDR1 is SGHRS, CDR2 YFSETQ, per germline.

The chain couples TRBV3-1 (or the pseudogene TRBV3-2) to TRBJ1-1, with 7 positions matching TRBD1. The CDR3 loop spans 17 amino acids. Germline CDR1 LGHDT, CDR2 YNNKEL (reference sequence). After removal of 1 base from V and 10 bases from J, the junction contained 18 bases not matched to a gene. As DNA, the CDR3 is TGTGCCAGCAGCCAAGTCCCGAATGATCCGGGACAGAGAGGAGCTTTCTTT. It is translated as CASSQVPNDPGQRGAFF.

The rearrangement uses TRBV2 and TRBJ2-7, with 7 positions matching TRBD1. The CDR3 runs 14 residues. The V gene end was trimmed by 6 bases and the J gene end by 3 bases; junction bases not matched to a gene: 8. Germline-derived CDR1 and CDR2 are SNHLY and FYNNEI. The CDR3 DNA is TGTGCCAGCAGCGGGGACAGACCGATCTACGAGCAGTACTTC. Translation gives CASSGDRPIYEQYF.

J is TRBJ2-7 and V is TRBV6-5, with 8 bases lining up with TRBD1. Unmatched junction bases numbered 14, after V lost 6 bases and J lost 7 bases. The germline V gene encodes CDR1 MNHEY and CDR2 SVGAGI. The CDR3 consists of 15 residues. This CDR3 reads CASSPSTGARFEQYF. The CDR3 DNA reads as TGTGCCAGCAGCCCCTCGACAGGGGCCCGTTTTGAGCAGTACTTC.

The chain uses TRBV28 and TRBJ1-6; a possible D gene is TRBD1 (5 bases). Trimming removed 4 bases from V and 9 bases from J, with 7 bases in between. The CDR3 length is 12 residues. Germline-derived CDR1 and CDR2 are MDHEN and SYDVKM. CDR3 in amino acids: CASSSGSSPLHF. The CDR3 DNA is TGTGCCAGCAGTTCAGGGAGTTCACCCCTCCACTTT.

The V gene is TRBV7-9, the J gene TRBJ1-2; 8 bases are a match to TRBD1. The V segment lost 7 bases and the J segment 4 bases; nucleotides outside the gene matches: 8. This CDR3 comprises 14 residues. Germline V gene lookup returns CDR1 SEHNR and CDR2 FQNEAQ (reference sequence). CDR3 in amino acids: CASNQATGAYGYTF. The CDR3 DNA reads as TGTGCCAGCAACCAAGCGACAGGGGCCTATGGCTACACCTTC.